This T cell receptor beta chain was observed in a study of T-cell memory formation after mild COVID-19. Study-wide results and caveats: CM and EM subsets held most contracting CD4+ clones; EMRA held CD8+ ones.

V shed 3 bases and J shed 1 base, with 13 bases lying between them. Germline CDR1 reads LNHNV; CDR2 reads YYDKDF (reference sequence). The length of the CDR3 is 15 residues. Constant-segment primers served in 5'RACE that generated TCR alpha and TCR beta cDNA libraries bearing sample barcodes and UMIs. TCRdb itself ran the 5' RACE reads through MiXCR, one entry per CDR3 protein. The sample yields hundreds of thousands of distinct CDR3 sequences, approximately 21% seen once. To note about this clonotype: Its antigen is undetermined.

Sequencing input: PBMCs or a T cell subset sorted from them (not recorded which). The J gene is TRBJ2-7, the V gene TRBV15; no definite D call. The source of this sequence is an adult woman who had mild COVID-19 (a few samples of this study predate the infection). Cell type and time point are not known. CDR3 coding DNA: TGTGCCACCAGCAGTGCCCCGGACGGTTCCTACGAGCAGTACTTC. Residues: CATSSAPDGSYEQYF.